The source of this T cell receptor (beta chain) is a study of blood T cell repertoires in COVID-19. V shed 1 base and J 10 bases; nucleotides not matched to a gene: 6. This CDR3 region has 13 residues. Authors' processing steps: Estimates of nucleated cell counts were drawn from the amplification of reference gene primers. Produced via immunoSEQ multiplex PCR; TCRdb's table is partial and in-frame only. From that table come the V and J calls and clone size; the DNA was used to work out D and trimming. The repertoire consists of roughly 42,000 clones, with roughly nine tenths occurring once and the leading ten covering more than 5%.

The TCR comes from a human donor in a cohort sampled during active COVID-19. The V gene is TRBV12-3 or TRBV12-4, the J gene TRBJ1-2; 7 positions match TRBD1. The sample was peripheral blood. The CDR3 DNA reads as TGTGCCAGCAGTTTAGGACAGGGTATTGACTACACCTTC. Translation gives CASSLGQGIDYTF.